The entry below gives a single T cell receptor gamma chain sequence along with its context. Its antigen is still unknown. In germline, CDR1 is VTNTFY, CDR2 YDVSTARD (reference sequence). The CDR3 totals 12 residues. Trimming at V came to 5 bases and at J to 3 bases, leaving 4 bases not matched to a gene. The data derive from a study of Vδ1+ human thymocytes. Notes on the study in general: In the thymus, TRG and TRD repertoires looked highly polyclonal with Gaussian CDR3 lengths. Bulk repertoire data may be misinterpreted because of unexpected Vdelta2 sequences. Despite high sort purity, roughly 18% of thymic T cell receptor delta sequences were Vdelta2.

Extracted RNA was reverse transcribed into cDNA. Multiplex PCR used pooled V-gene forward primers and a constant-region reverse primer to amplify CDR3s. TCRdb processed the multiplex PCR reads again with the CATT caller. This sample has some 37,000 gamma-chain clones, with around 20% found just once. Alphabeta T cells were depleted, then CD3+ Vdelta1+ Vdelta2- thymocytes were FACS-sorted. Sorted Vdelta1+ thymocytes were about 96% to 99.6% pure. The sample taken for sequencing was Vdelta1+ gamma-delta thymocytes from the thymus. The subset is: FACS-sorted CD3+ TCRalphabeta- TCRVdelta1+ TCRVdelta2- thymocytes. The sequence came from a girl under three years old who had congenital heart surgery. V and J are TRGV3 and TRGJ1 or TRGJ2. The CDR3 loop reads CATWVLYYKKLF. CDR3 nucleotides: TGTGCCACCTGGGTTCTTTATTATAAGAAACTCTTT.